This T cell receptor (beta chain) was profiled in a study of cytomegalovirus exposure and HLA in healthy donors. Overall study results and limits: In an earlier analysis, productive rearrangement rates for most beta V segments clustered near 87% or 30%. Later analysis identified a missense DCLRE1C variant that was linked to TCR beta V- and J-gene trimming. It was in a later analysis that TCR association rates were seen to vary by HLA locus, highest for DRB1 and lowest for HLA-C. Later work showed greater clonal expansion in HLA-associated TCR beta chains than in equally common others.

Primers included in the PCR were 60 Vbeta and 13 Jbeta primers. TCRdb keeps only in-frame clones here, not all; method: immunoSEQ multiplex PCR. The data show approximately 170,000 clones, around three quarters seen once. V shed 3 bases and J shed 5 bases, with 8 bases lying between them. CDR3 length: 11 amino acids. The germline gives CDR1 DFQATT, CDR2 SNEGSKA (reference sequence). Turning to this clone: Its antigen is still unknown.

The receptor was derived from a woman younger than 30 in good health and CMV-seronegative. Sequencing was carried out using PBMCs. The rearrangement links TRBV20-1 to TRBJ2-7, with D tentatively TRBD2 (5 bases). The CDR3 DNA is TGCAGTGCTAGGGACTTACACGAGCAGTACTTC. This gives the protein CSARDLHEQYF.